The next 21 T cell receptor beta chains were all read from a single sample in a study of T cells in Graves' hyperthyroidism and ophthalmopathy. RNA transcripts served as the template for amplifying TCR beta CDR3 regions. Carried out on the TCR CDR3, a first-round RT-PCR used the HTBI primer set. In TCRdb, the multiplex PCR reads were re-called with MiXCR into one record per CDR3 protein. The sample holds about 250,000 distinct CDR3 sequences, 13% to 15% seen once. Sequencing was done on a sample of blood. Receptors were obtained from a woman aged 45 to 65 with Graves' hyperthyroidism that later progressed to Graves' ophthalmopathy.

This clonotype was counted many times. This chain connects TRBV7-9 to TRBJ1-2; 7 bases align to TRBD1. The germline V gene has CDR1 SEHNR and CDR2 FQNEAQ (reference sequence). The CDR3 is made up of 12 amino acids. The V segment lost 5 bases and the J segment 7 bases; nucleotides outside the gene matches: 4. CDR3 amino acids: CASSTDRVGYTF. The CDR3 region has the DNA TGTGCCAGCAGCACCGACAGGGTTGGCTACACCTTC.

V gene TRBV28 combines with J gene TRBJ2-1, with no clear D. V lost 3 bases, J lost 9 bases, and 6 bases lay in between. CDR3 size: 11 residues. Germline CDR1 MDHEN, CDR2 SYDVKM. This chain's CDR3 is CASSFNSEQFF. The CDR3 DNA is TGTGCCAGCAGTTTCAACAGTGAGCAGTTCTTC.

This clonotype has at least ten counts. The V gene is TRBV20-1, the J gene TRBJ2-3, with D maybe TRBD2 (5 bases). Looked up from germline, CDR1 is DFQATT and CDR2 is SNEGSKA (reference sequence). The CDR3 extends over 13 amino acids. V was pared by 5 bases and J by 7 bases, with 16 bases between. This CDR3 reads CSAVVLDRHTQYF. CDR3 bases: TGCAGTGCTGTGGTACTAGACCGGCATACGCAGTATTTT.

This clonotype appeared many times. This sequence joins TRBV30 and TRBJ2-7; perhaps TRBD1 as D (6 bases). The V gene's germline CDR1 is GTSNPN and CDR2 SVGIG (reference sequence). CDR3 length: 13 residues. Trimming removed 4 bases at V and 1 base at J, with 11 bases between. Here the CDR3 reads CAWKDRGSYEQYF. Here the CDR3 DNA reads TGTGCCTGGAAGGACAGAGGGTCCTACGAGCAGTACTTC.

Turning to this clonotype: No DNA is shown, since the ends of the CDR3 on it are uncertain; the CDR3 is the one TCRdb lists. The chain has TRBV5-1 and TRBJ1-4; TRBD1, as called in the table, went unchecked against the DNA. Germline CDR1 reads SGHRS; CDR2 reads YFSETQ. The CDR3 is made up of 14 amino acids, end residues included. The CDR3 region is CASSFGQGNEKLLF.

This clonotype was detected ten times or more. The chain links TRBV20-1 to TRBJ2-3; TRBD1 or TRBD2 may be the D gene (6 bases each). V dropped 6 bases and J dropped 6 bases, with 19 bases sitting between them. Germline V gene sequence: CDR1 DFQATT, CDR2 SNEGSKA (reference sequence). The length of the CDR3 is 14 residues. The CDR3 here is CSAEGGPSSDTQYF. The CDR3 DNA reads as TGCAGTGCCGAGGGGGGCCCCAGCTCTGATACGCAGTATTTT.

In its sample, this clonotype was seen many times. V usage is TRBV10-3 and J usage is TRBJ2-1, with TRBD2 matching 8 bases. The V gene's germline CDR1 is ENHRY and CDR2 SYGVKD. V gave up 6 bases and J gave up 6 bases; unmatched junction bases: 7. This CDR3 spans 14 amino acids. The CDR3 bases are TGTGCCATCAGCTCCGGACTAGCCTTCAATGAGCAGTTCTTC. Translating gives CAISSGLAFNEQFF.

This clonotype was recorded only once. The chain carries TRBV2 and TRBJ2-2; D possibly corresponds to TRBD1 (6 bases). From germline, CDR1 is SNHLY and CDR2 FYNNEI. This CDR3 spans 13 amino acids. The ends were cut back, 6 bases at V and 9 bases at J, with 14 bases in the middle. The CDR3 DNA reads as TGTGCCAGCAGCTTGACAGGAAATAGGGAGCTGTTTTTT. Encoded protein: CASSLTGNRELFF.

This clonotype was detected ten times or more. The V call is TRBV4-2, the J call TRBJ1-1; D is perhaps TRBD1 (6 bases). Looked up from germline, CDR1 is LGHNA and CDR2 is YNFKEQ. The germline V and J ends were trimmed by 1 base and 4 bases, with 13 bases remaining between them. The CDR3 runs to 15 residues. The CDR3 protein is CASSQAGGRGTEAFF. The DNA of the CDR3 is TGTGCCAGCAGCCAAGCGGGGGGCAGGGGCACTGAAGCTTTCTTT.

There are many counts of this clonotype. The CDR3 bases are TGCAGCGTCGCGGAGGGCTACACCTTC. Translated, it gives CSVAEGYTF. This sequence joins TRBV29-1 and TRBJ1-2; D gene uncertain. Germline assignment: CDR1 SQVTM and CDR2 ANQGSEA. This CDR3 contains 9 residues. Trimming pared 6 bases from V and 8 bases from J, leaving 7 bases between.

This clonotype was observed at least ten times. The chain recombines TRBV30 with TRBJ1-5; the D gene is possibly TRBD1 (6 bases). Germline V CDR1 and CDR2: GTSNPN, SVGIG (reference sequence). Trimming pared 1 base from V and 5 bases from J, leaving 15 bases between. The CDR3 totals 15 residues. The CDR3, as DNA: TGTGCCTGGAGTGGGGGGGCCGCGAACCATCAGCCCCAGCATTTT. Its translation: CAWSGGAANHQPQHF.

This clonotype was seen a handful of times. Sequence at one end of the junction differs from germline and may be a read error. The chain employs TRBV27 and TRBJ2-5; 7 nucleotides match TRBD2. In germline, CDR1 is MNHEY, CDR2 SMNVEV (reference sequence). The CDR3 extends over 15 amino acids. The CDR3 spells CSSSPGLPDPEAQYF. The CDR3 DNA is TGTTCCAGCAGTCCGGGACTACCCGACCCGGAGGCCCAGTACTTC.

V usage is TRBV4-1 and J usage is TRBJ1-1; D call uncertain. The CDR3 consists of 15 residues. The germline V and J ends were trimmed by 1 base and 6 bases, with 15 bases remaining between them. CDR1 and CDR2 from the germline V gene are MGHRA and YSYEKL. For the CDR3, the DNA is TGCGCCAGCAGCCAAGGACGTGGAGGGAGAGCTGAAGCTTTCTTT. Its translation: CASSQGRGGRAEAFF.

This clonotype was seen many times. Here the CDR3 reads CASSVLDRENSPLHF. The CDR3 DNA sequence: TGTGCCAGCTCTGTCCTGGACAGGGAAAATTCACCCCTCCACTTT. V usage is TRBV2 and J usage is TRBJ1-6; 8 positions agree with TRBD1. V was pared by 8 bases and J by 7 bases, with 10 bases of the junction left unmatched. The V gene's germline CDR1 is SNHLY and CDR2 FYNNEI. This CDR3 has 15 amino acids.

This clonotype turned up a few times. The chain uses TRBV19 and TRBJ2-7; TRBD1 matches at 8 bases. The CDR3 spans 14 residues. Trimming cost V 3 bases and J 5 bases; bases outside gene matches: 6. Germline V gives CDR1 LNHDA, CDR2 SQIVND (reference sequence). The CDR3: CASSIGTGQDEQYF. The CDR3, as DNA: TGTGCCAGTAGTATCGGGACAGGTCAAGACGAGCAGTACTTC.

This clonotype was counted between two and nine times. The chain has TRBV7-9 and TRBJ2-2; TRBD1 might be the D (5 bases). The V gene lost 4 bases and the J gene lost 4 bases, with 10 bases spanning the gap. There are 14 residues in the CDR3. The germline CDR1 and CDR2 sequences are SEHNR and FQNEAQ (reference sequence). CDR3 residues: CASSSPGFTGELFF. The CDR3 DNA reads as TGTGCCAGCAGCTCCCCAGGGTTCACCGGGGAGCTGTTTTTT.

About this clonotype: This could be a read error, since a much larger clone is one nucleotide away. The chain combines TRBV6-9 with TRBJ1-2; 7 positions agree with TRBD1. Per the germline V gene, CDR1 is MNHGY and CDR2 is SVAAGI. The length of the CDR3 is 15 residues. DNA for the CDR3: TGTGCCAGCAGTTACCTAGGGACAGACCGCTATGGCTACGCCTTC. Amino acid sequence: CASSYLGTDRYGYAF.

This clonotype showed up many times. The chain has TRBV20-1 and TRBJ1-1, with D possibly TRBD1 on 6 matching bases. V was cut by 5 bases and J by 4 bases, with 17 bases left in between. From germline, CDR1 is DFQATT and CDR2 SNEGSKA (reference sequence). This CDR3 region has 14 residues. This chain's CDR3 is CSASKDSFSTEAFF. The CDR3 DNA is TGCAGTGCTTCCAAGGACAGTTTTTCCACTGAAGCTTTCTTT.

This rearrangement joins TRBV7-8 to TRBJ2-1, with D uncertain. Per the germline V gene, CDR1 is SGHVS and CDR2 is FQNEAQ. This CDR3 spans 17 amino acids. V was pared by 2 bases and J by 0 bases, with 14 bases between. The CDR3 DNA follows: TGTGCCAGCAGCTTAAAACATCAACTCAGCTCCTACAATGAGCAGTTCTTC. Its translation is CASSLKHQLSSYNEQFF.

This clonotype occurred many times. The rearrangement uses TRBV27 and TRBJ2-7; possibly TRBD1 or TRBD2 for D (5 bases each). CDR1 and CDR2 (germline): MNHEY, SMNVEV (reference sequence). V was trimmed by 2 bases and J by 2 bases, leaving 19 bases between them. The CDR3 totals 17 residues. The CDR3 bases are TGTGCCAGCAGTTTACGGGGACCTCAAACCCTCCCCTACGAGCAGTACTTC. It specifies CASSLRGPQTLPYEQYF.

A word on this clonotype: This could be a read error, since a much larger clone is one nucleotide away. V is TRBV20-1 and J is TRBJ2-1; perhaps TRBD2 as D (6 bases). The CDR3 is 17 residues long. From germline, CDR1 is DFQATT and CDR2 SNEGSKA (reference sequence). CDR3 in DNA: TGCAGTGCTAGAGTGGCGGGGACGAGTAGCTCCTACAATGAGCAGCTCTTC. Encoded protein: CSARVAGTSSSYNEQLF.